The 24 T cell receptor beta chains below come from one sample, sequenced in a study of cytomegalovirus exposure and HLA in healthy donors. Both 60 Vbeta primers and 13 Jbeta primers went into the PCR. The table came from immunoSEQ multiplex PCR; TCRdb's copy has only in-frame clones and leaves some out. This sample's table has 96,000 or so clones. What was sequenced was PBMCs. The receptor source for this set is a woman between 25 and 40 years old in good health and CMV-seronegative.

V usage is TRBV27 and J usage is TRBJ1-1; D gene ambiguous. With 4 bases removed from V and 0 bases from J, the gap between germline ends came to 6 bases. Germline CDR1 reads MNHEY; CDR2 reads SMNVEV (reference sequence). This CDR3 contains 13 residues. The CDR3 here is CASSYSMNTEAFF. CDR3 sequence (DNA): TGTGCCAGCAGTTACAGCATGAACACTGAAGCTTTCTTT.

J is TRBJ2-3 and V is TRBV19, with D unresolved. V dropped 3 bases and J dropped 1 base, with 11 bases sitting between them. The CDR3 is 15 amino acids. Germline V gene data show CDR1 as LNHDA and CDR2 as SQIVND (reference sequence). The CDR3 loop is CASSITVVGTDTQYF. CDR3 DNA: TGTGCCAGTAGTATTACGGTTGTGGGCACAGATACGCAGTATTTT.

The chain joins TRBV5-1 to TRBJ1-5, with D tentatively TRBD1 (5 bases). The CDR3 is 15 residues long. Germline V gives CDR1 SGHRS, CDR2 YFSETQ. Trimming removed 0 bases at V and 0 bases at J, with 7 bases between. This CDR3 is CASSLDGHSNQPQHF. The CDR3 region has the DNA TGCGCCAGCAGCTTGGACGGACATAGCAATCAGCCCCAGCATTTT.

The rearrangement uses TRBV6-1 and TRBJ1-1; TRBD1 matches at 8 bases. The CDR3 runs 15 residues. Germline trimming cut 2 bases from V and 4 bases from J; bases unmatched to any gene: 6. Germline CDR1 MNHNS, CDR2 SASEGT. The CDR3 DNA is TGTGCCAGCAGTGAAAGCAGGGGGCTATCCACTGAAGCTTTCTTT. This translates into CASSESRGLSTEAFF.

The chain employs TRBV9 and TRBJ2-2; D is unclear. The CDR3 has 13 residues. The germline gives CDR1 SGDLS, CDR2 YYNGEE. Trimming pared 7 bases from V and 0 bases from J, leaving 7 bases between. This CDR3 reads CASLAANTGELFF. CDR3 sequence (DNA): TGTGCCAGCCTGGCGGCGAACACCGGGGAGCTGTTTTTT.

This chain connects TRBV10-3 to TRBJ2-2; 8 nucleotides agree with TRBD2. The germline CDR1 and CDR2 sequences are ENHRY and SYGVKD. V was pared by 0 bases and J by 0 bases, with 9 bases of the junction left unmatched. The CDR3 runs to 19 residues. The CDR3 DNA is TGTGCCATCAGTGAGTCGGGGCTAGCGGGCCTCACGAACACCGGGGAGCTGTTTTTT. Its translation: CAISESGLAGLTNTGELFF.

The chain uses TRBV28 and TRBJ2-7; a weak D match, TRBD1 (5 bases). V shed 7 bases and J shed 5 bases, with 15 bases lying between them. Germline-derived CDR1 and CDR2 are MDHEN and SYDVKM. The CDR3 extends over 13 amino acids. Here the CDR3 reads CASTTQGVHEQYF. CDR3 bases: TGTGCCAGCACGACCCAGGGCGTCCACGAGCAGTACTTC. The entire variable domain, with the rest obtained from reference TRBV28 and TRBJ2-7, is as follows: DVKVTQSSRYLVKRTGEKVFLECVQDMDHENMFWYRQDPGLGLRLIYFSYDVKMKEKGDIPEGYSVSREKKERFSLILESASTNQTSMYLCASTTQGVHEQYFGPGTRLTVT.

The chain carries TRBV12-5 and TRBJ2-1; tentative D call: TRBD2 (6 bases). Trimming took 3 bases from V and 2 from J, leaving 8 bases between them. CDR3 length equals 14 residues. Germline CDR1 LGHNT, CDR2 FRNRAP. CDR3 loop: CASGFRGTYNEQFF. In DNA, the CDR3 is TGTGCTAGTGGTTTCCGGGGGACCTACAATGAGCAGTTCTTC.

The chain joins TRBV6-1 to TRBJ2-6; D is perhaps TRBD1 (5 bases). Germline-derived CDR1 and CDR2 are MNHNS and SASEGT. Trimming pared 3 bases from V and 0 bases from J, leaving 9 bases between. The CDR3 extends over 16 amino acids. CDR3 bases: TGTGCCAGCAGTGAGAGACAGAGCTCTGGGGCCAACGTCCTGACTTTC. Protein product: CASSERQSSGANVLTF.

V usage is TRBV6-4 and J usage is TRBJ2-1, with 11 nucleotides matching TRBD2. CDR1 and CDR2 (germline): MRHNA, SNTAGT. This CDR3 has 15 amino acids. V trimming: 1 base; J trimming: 8 bases; junction bases outside the gene matches: 4. The CDR3 DNA sequence: TGTGCCAGCAGTGACTATAGCGGGGGGGCAGATGAGCAGTTCTTC. This gives the protein CASSDYSGGADEQFF.

The chain joins TRBV7-9 to TRBJ2-5; a possible D gene is TRBD1 (6 bases). Near its end, the DNA agrees better with TRBJ2-7, so the J call may be wrong. Germline CDR1 and CDR2: SEHNR and FQNEAQ (reference sequence). This CDR3 has 12 residues. The CDR3 sequence is CASSNRDTEQYF. The DNA of the CDR3 is TGTGCCAGCAGCAACAGGGACACCGAGCAGTACTTC.

The chain couples TRBV27 to TRBJ2-4; 10 positions match TRBD1. V gave up 4 bases and J gave up 6 bases; unmatched junction bases: 3. CDR1 is MNHEY and CDR2 is SMNVEV in the germline V gene (reference sequence). The length of the CDR3 is 14 residues. CDR3 in DNA: TGTGCCAGCAGTTCCCGGGACAGGGGAAACATTCAGTACTTC. As protein: CASSSRDRGNIQYF.

This sequence joins TRBV19 and TRBJ2-1; D is perhaps TRBD1 (6 bases). Germline-derived CDR1 and CDR2 are LNHDA and SQIVND (reference sequence). V was cut by 5 bases and J by 3 bases, with 8 bases left in between. The length of the CDR3 is 13 residues. This CDR3 reads CASSGDNYNEQFF. The CDR3 nucleotides are TGTGCCAGTAGTGGGGACAACTACAATGAGCAGTTCTTC.

This chain joins TRBV18 and TRBJ2-7; 9 positions match TRBD1. CDR1 is KGHSH, CDR2 LQKENI, per germline. V trimming: 2 bases; J trimming: 6 bases; junction bases outside the gene matches: 8. The CDR3 runs to 15 residues. The CDR3 loop is CASSPTRDRVTEQYF. CDR3 sequence (DNA): TGTGCCAGCTCACCAACCCGGGACAGGGTAACCGAGCAGTACTTC.

J is TRBJ2-5 and V is TRBV9; weak D call: TRBD1 (5 bases). The CDR3 totals 14 residues. V lost 0 bases and J 11 bases, leaving 17 bases between the germline ends. The germline CDR1 and CDR2 sequences are SGDLS and YYNGEE. The CDR3 loop is CASSVGGGTGEQYF. CDR3 DNA sequence: TGTGCCAGCAGCGTAGGAGGCGGCACAGGAGAGCAGTACTTC.

V usage is TRBV6-4 and J usage is TRBJ2-6, with D perhaps TRBD2 (5 bases). The CDR3 totals 15 residues. Looked up from germline, CDR1 is MRHNA and CDR2 is SNTAGT. V gave up 5 bases and J gave up 0 bases, with 8 bases separating them. Here the CDR3 reads CASSLRGSGANVLTF. The CDR3 DNA reads as TGTGCCAGCAGTCTCCGGGGCTCTGGGGCCAACGTCCTGACTTTC.

Frequency places this clone as medium-sized. This sequence joins TRBV19 and TRBJ1-1; tentative D call: TRBD1 (5 bases). Trimming pared 7 bases from V and 6 bases from J, leaving 18 bases between. This CDR3 comprises 14 residues. CDR1 is LNHDA, CDR2 SQIVND, per germline (reference sequence). CDR3 in DNA: TGTGCCAGTACCTCTGGGGGGGAGGTCGCTGAAGCTTTCTTT. This translates into CASTSGGEVAEAFF. Supplemented by reference TRBV19 and TRBJ1-1, the full variable domain reads DGGITQSPKYLFRKEGQNVTLSCEQNLNHDAMYWYRQDPGQGLRLIYYSQIVNDFQKGDIAEGYSVSREKKESFPLTVTSAQKNPTAFYLCASTSGGEVAEAFFGQGTRLTVV.

The V call is TRBV7-2, the J call TRBJ2-1; no firm D call. In germline, CDR1 is SGHTA, CDR2 FQGNSA. The CDR3 contains 14 residues. V lost 4 bases to trimming and J lost 5 bases, with 12 bases between them. CDR3 sequence: CASSSPRGNNEQFF. CDR3 DNA: TGTGCCAGCAGCTCCCCTCGAGGCAACAATGAGCAGTTCTTC.

This chain joins TRBV19 and TRBJ1-1, with 7 bases that match TRBD1. V dropped 5 bases and J dropped 4; count of bases not matched to a gene: 13. Germline CDR1 is LNHDA and CDR2 is SQIVND (reference sequence). The CDR3 is 16 residues long. The CDR3 reads CASSSRTGARGTEAFF. In nucleotides, the CDR3 is TGTGCCAGTAGTTCAAGGACAGGAGCACGGGGCACTGAAGCTTTCTTT.

According to its frequency, this clone is medium-sized (0.01 to 0.1%). The chain links TRBV6-1 to TRBJ2-6, with D perhaps matching TRBD2 (6 bases). With 1 base removed from V and 1 base from J, the gap between germline ends came to 8 bases. The CDR3 covers 16 residues. CDR1 is MNHNS and CDR2 is SASEGT in the germline V gene. CDR3 nucleotides: TGTGCCAGCAGTGAAGAGGAGGGGTCTGGGGCCAACGTCCTGACTTTC. Its protein is CASSEEEGSGANVLTF.

The rearrangement links TRBV10-1 to TRBJ2-7; D remains unclear. Deletions cut 6 bases from V and 2 bases from J, with 14 bases between. The CDR3 covers 14 residues. The germline V gene has CDR1 WNHNN and CDR2 SYGVQD (reference sequence). CDR3 sequence: CASSRDTFPYEQYF. The DNA for the CDR3 is TGCGCCAGCAGCAGAGACACTTTCCCCTACGAGCAGTACTTC.

This rearrangement joins TRBV29-1 to TRBJ1-1, with 9 bases lining up with TRBD1. This CDR3 comprises 13 residues. Germline trimming cut 6 bases from V and 5 bases from J; bases unmatched to any gene: 7. Germline values: CDR1 SQVTM, CDR2 ANQGSEA. The CDR3 is CSVDRGSGTEAFF. The CDR3, as DNA: TGCAGCGTCGACAGGGGGAGTGGGACTGAAGCTTTCTTT.

The chain has TRBV28 and TRBJ1-5, with a weak D call TRBD1 (5 bases). Trimming removed 5 bases from V and 9 bases from J, with 17 bases in between. Germline-derived CDR1 and CDR2 are MDHEN and SYDVKM. The CDR3 length is 14 residues. The CDR3 nucleotides are TGTGCCAGCAGTCCCGCGGCAGGGTCAAGGCCCCAGCATTTT. This codes for CASSPAAGSRPQHF.

The chain employs TRBV19 and TRBJ2-3, with TRBD2 matching over 10 bases. Germline V gene sequence: CDR1 LNHDA, CDR2 SQIVND (reference sequence). J was trimmed by 4 bases and V by 2 bases; bases with no gene match: 9. CDR3 length: 17 residues. The CDR3 sequence: CASSISGEREGPDTQYF. The CDR3 nucleotides are TGTGCCAGTAGTATAAGCGGGGAGCGGGAGGGCCCAGATACGCAGTATTTT.